Below, 9 T cell receptor beta chains from the same sample are listed, as sequenced in a study of T-cell reconstitution after alpha-beta-depleted transplantation in children. A library of TCRbeta sequences, prepared with unique molecular identifiers, was generated. TCRdb called the PCR reads again in MiXCR, with one record for every CDR3 protein. Counted here are hundreds of thousands of distinct CDR3 sequences, about 18% occurring once; the ten biggest clones make up over 3%. The sample was PBMCs from the stem cell graft donor, taken from the stem cell graft. These receptors were obtained from a human donor who donated a stem cell graft to a child with acute lymphoblastic leukemia.

This chain links TRBV27 with TRBJ2-2; TRBD1 agrees at 7 bases. The CDR3 extends over 12 amino acids. The ends lost 4 bases at V and 10 bases at J; junction bases unmatched: 3. The V gene's germline CDR1 is MNHEY and CDR2 SMNVEV (reference sequence). The DNA of the CDR3 is TGTGCCAGCAGTTCCGACAGGGTGGAGCTGTTTTTT. It encodes CASSSDRVELFF.

The gene calls are TRBV12-3 or TRBV12-4 and TRBJ2-3; a weak D match, TRBD1 (6 bases). The germline V and J ends were trimmed by 3 bases and 4 bases, with 11 bases remaining between them. This CDR3 is built from 14 residues. The CDR3 sequence: CASSLPQGSDTQYF. CDR3 coding DNA: TGTGCCAGCAGTTTGCCACAGGGATCAGATACGCAGTATTTT.

This clonotype has only a few counts. This chain connects TRBV20-1 to TRBJ2-1; 8 bases are shared with TRBD1. J lost 6 bases, V lost 0 bases, and 10 bases had no gene match. CDR3 length: 16 amino acids. CDR1 is DFQATT and CDR2 is SNEGSKA in the germline V gene (reference sequence). This CDR3 reads CSARDQRTGLVNEQFF. The CDR3 DNA sequence: TGCAGTGCTAGAGATCAGAGGACAGGGCTTGTCAATGAGCAGTTCTTC.

This chain connects TRBV12-5 to TRBJ1-5; D not certain. Germline assignment: CDR1 LGHNT and CDR2 FRNRAP. The CDR3 is 18 residues long. V was trimmed by 0 bases and J by 4 bases, leaving 19 bases between them. The CDR3 loop is CASGLVLSGGRINQPQHF. CDR3 nucleotide sequence: TGTGCTAGTGGTTTGGTACTTTCGGGTGGACGAATTAATCAGCCCCAGCATTTT. Full variable domain (rest looked up from reference TRBV12-5 and TRBJ1-5): DARVTQTPRHKVTEMGQEVTMRCQPILGHNTVFWYRQTMMQGLELLAYFRNRAPLDDSGMPKDRFSAEMPDATLATLKIQPSEPRDSAVYFCASGLVLSGGRINQPQHFGDGTRLSIL.

This clonotype was seen more than once but under ten times. V gene TRBV15 combines with J gene TRBJ2-7, with 9 bases matching TRBD1. J was trimmed by 6 bases and V by 2 bases; bases with no gene match: 5. The germline CDR1 and CDR2 sequences are LNHNV and YYDKDF (reference sequence). This CDR3 is 14 amino acids long. DNA of the CDR3: TGTGCCACCAGCAGATCCGACAGGGGGATCGAGCAGTACTTC. Protein product: CATSRSDRGIEQYF.

The V and J genes are TRBV5-1 and TRBJ2-1; 9 bases agree with TRBD2. The CDR3 is 15 amino acids. Germline V lookup: CDR1 SGHRS, CDR2 YFSETQ. J gave up 9 bases and V 0 bases, and 7 bases lay outside the gene matches. The CDR3 bases are TGCGCCAGCAGCTTGGAGGGCGGGAGGGCCAGTGAGCAGTTCTTC. Its protein product is CASSLEGGRASEQFF.

This clonotype was counted a few times. The rearrangement joins TRBV6-5 to TRBJ2-1; D is uncertain. The V and J ends lost 2 bases and 8 bases respectively, with 13 bases between them. This CDR3 comprises 14 residues. Germline V gives CDR1 MNHEY, CDR2 SVGAGI. This chain's CDR3 is CASSYRAIWDEQFF. Here the CDR3 DNA reads TGTGCCAGCAGTTACCGGGCCATTTGGGATGAGCAGTTCTTC.

This chain connects TRBV5-1 to TRBJ1-1; TRBD1 is a possible D gene (6 bases). Germline loops: CDR1 SGHRS, CDR2 YFSETQ. Trimming cost V 0 bases and J 0 bases, with 12 bases left between them. This CDR3 comprises 16 residues. CDR3 bases: TGCGCCAGCAGCTTGGGGCAGGACAGCATGAACACTGAAGCTTTCTTT. Translating gives CASSLGQDSMNTEAFF.

The CDR3 sequence is CASSLGGATGELFF. The CDR3 DNA follows: TGTGCCAGCAGTTTAGGCGGGGCCACCGGGGAGCTGTTTTTT. The genes are TRBV12-3 or TRBV12-4 and TRBJ2-2; TRBD2 might be the D (6 bases). The CDR3 has 14 residues. The germline V and J ends were trimmed by 1 base and 4 bases, with 7 bases remaining between them.